The 21 T cell receptor beta chains reported below all come from one sample, sequenced in a study of regulatory T cells in long-lasting Graves disease. With iRepertoire HTBI primers and Arm-PCR of CDR3 regions, TCR beta libraries were built. A single record per CDR3 protein comes from TCRdb applying MiXCR to the multiplex PCR reads. The sample records 400,000 or so distinct CDR3 sequences, around 21% being singletons. Documented time point: persistent/refractory GD, antithyroid drugs over 5 years with positive TRAb. Extracted RNA from PBMCs served as the source of the TCR library. Sample: peripheral blood mononuclear cells (PBMCs), taken when the disease was refractory, from a patient treated with antithyroid drugs. The receptors were sampled from a female donor with Graves disease.

The CDR3 coding sequence is TGTGCCAGCTCACGTAATGAAGGGGTTTCTGAAGCTTTCTTT. This sequence encodes CASSRNEGVSEAFF. V and J are TRBV18 and TRBJ1-1, with D maybe TRBD1 (5 bases). V lost 4 bases and J 6 bases, leaving 15 bases between the germline ends. The CDR3 length is 14 residues. Germline loops: CDR1 KGHSH, CDR2 LQKENI.

The chain has TRBV12-3 or TRBV12-4 and TRBJ1-6; D is uncertain. The CDR3 is 12 amino acids. V was trimmed by 5 bases and J by 8 bases, leaving 7 bases between them. The CDR3 reads CASSIDHSPLHF. The CDR3 DNA sequence: TGTGCCAGCAGTATAGACCATTCACCCCTCCACTTT.

This clonotype was observed a handful of times. The genes are TRBV12-3 or TRBV12-4 and TRBJ2-3, with 7 bases aligning to TRBD2. The CDR3 spans 14 residues. The J segment lost 3 bases and the V segment lost 8 bases, leaving 8 bases of the junction unmatched. This CDR3 is CASLAGGRTDTQYF. The DNA for the CDR3 is TGTGCCAGCTTGGCCGGCGGGAGAACAGATACGCAGTATTTT.

The V gene is TRBV14, the J gene TRBJ2-7, with a possible D match to TRBD1 (5 bases). Germline values: CDR1 SGHDN, CDR2 FVKESK. The CDR3 length is 13 residues. V gave up 5 bases and J gave up 2 bases, with 10 bases separating them. As DNA, the CDR3 is TGTGCCAGCAGCTACGGACAAGCCTACGAGCAGTACTTC. It is translated as CASSYGQAYEQYF.

At least ten counts were recorded for this clonotype. V and J are TRBV18 and TRBJ1-3; no firm D call. Germline CDR1 KGHSH, CDR2 LQKENI. V dropped 7 bases and J dropped 3 bases, with 7 bases sitting between them. CDR3 length: 12 residues. CDR3 in DNA: TGTGCCAGCTGGTCGAGTGGAAACACCATATATTTT. It is translated as CASWSSGNTIYF.

This clonotype was observed at least ten times. The V and J genes are TRBV15 and TRBJ2-5; 9 bases are a match to TRBD1. The length of the CDR3 is 15 residues. Germline-derived CDR1 and CDR2 are LNHNV and YYDKDF (reference sequence). V lost 5 bases, J lost 5 bases, and 9 bases stayed unmatched. CDR3 sequence (DNA): TGTGCCACCAGCGGGGGACAGGGTTCGGGGGAGACCCAGTACTTC. Translating it yields CATSGGQGSGETQYF.

At least ten counts were recorded for this clonotype. V gene TRBV12-3 or TRBV12-4 combines with J gene TRBJ1-6; 10 nucleotides align to TRBD1. V shed 5 bases, J shed 4 bases, and the junction held 2 bases outside the gene matches. This CDR3 region has 15 residues. CDR3 coding DNA: TGTGCCAGCAGTAGGACAGGGGGGTATAATTCACCCCTCCACTTT. Translation: CASSRTGGYNSPLHF.

This clonotype appeared a few times. The chain recombines TRBV20-1 with TRBJ2-7; 15 nucleotides agree with TRBD2. Germline values: CDR1 DFQATT, CDR2 SNEGSKA (reference sequence). CDR3 length: 15 amino acids. The ends lost 0 bases at V and 4 bases at J; junction bases unmatched: 1. Here the CDR3 reads CSARDGLAGGYEQYF. The CDR3 DNA reads as TGCAGTGCTAGAGATGGACTAGCGGGAGGGTACGAGCAGTACTTC.

This clonotype turned up a few times. V gene TRBV29-1 combines with J gene TRBJ2-2; D is perhaps TRBD2 (6 bases). V lost 5 bases and J lost 2, with 9 bases in between. The CDR3 spans 13 residues. CDR1 and CDR2 from the germline V gene are SQVTM and ANQGSEA. Here the CDR3 reads CSVRGVNTGELFF. CDR3 bases: TGCAGCGTTCGCGGGGTTAACACCGGGGAGCTGTTTTTT.

The chain is built from TRBV10-2 and TRBJ2-5; 12 nucleotides line up with TRBD2. Trimming at V came to 6 bases and at J to 5 bases, leaving 7 bases not matched to a gene. Germline V gene data show CDR1 as WSHSY and CDR2 as SAAADI. The CDR3 is made up of 15 amino acids. This CDR3 reads CASRMTSGRAETQYF. The CDR3, as DNA: TGCGCCAGCAGGATGACTAGCGGGAGAGCGGAGACCCAGTACTTC.

The V and J genes are TRBV20-1 and TRBJ2-3, with 11 positions matching TRBD2. This CDR3 region has 16 residues. Germline V CDR1 and CDR2: DFQATT, SNEGSKA (reference sequence). The trim removed 1 base at V and 0 bases at J, leaving 3 bases unmatched. The CDR3 region is CSARGGLAGSTDTQYF. The CDR3 DNA is TGCAGTGCTAGAGGAGGACTAGCGGGTAGCACAGATACGCAGTATTTT.

This clonotype has ten or more counts. The chain couples TRBV11-2 to TRBJ2-7; D is unresolved. Trimming pared 0 bases from V and 2 bases from J, leaving 8 bases between. CDR1 is SGHAT and CDR2 is FQNNGV in the germline V gene. The CDR3 is 14 residues long. The CDR3 sequence is CASSLDRLAYEQYF. The CDR3 DNA is TGTGCCAGCAGCTTAGACAGGTTAGCCTACGAGCAGTACTTC.

This clonotype was seen a few times. The chain has TRBV6-5 and TRBJ2-2; 9 nucleotides line up with TRBD1. The length of the CDR3 is 15 residues. Germline CDR1 MNHEY, CDR2 SVGAGI. V was clipped by 2 bases and J by 5 bases; unmatched bases: 3. The CDR3 region has the DNA TGTGCCAGCAGTTACGACAGGGGGGATACCGGGGAGCTGTTTTTT. Protein sequence: CASSYDRGDTGELFF.

This clonotype was observed at least ten times. The V and J genes are TRBV7-9 and TRBJ2-5; no definite D call. The CDR3 is 14 residues long. Germline V lookup: CDR1 SEHNR, CDR2 FQNEAQ (reference sequence). V lost 6 bases, J lost 2 bases, and 13 bases lay in between. This CDR3 reads CASSSNHGQETQYF. DNA for the CDR3: TGTGCCAGCAGTTCTAACCACGGTCAAGAGACCCAGTACTTC.

V and J are TRBV27 and TRBJ1-2, with D tentatively TRBD1 (6 bases). Germline V gene sequence: CDR1 MNHEY, CDR2 SMNVEV (reference sequence). This CDR3 region has 16 residues. Trimming took 4 bases from V and 0 from J, leaving 15 bases between them. The CDR3 sequence is CASSSEYRDTNYGYTF. In DNA, the CDR3 is TGTGCCAGCAGTTCAGAATACAGGGACACTAACTATGGCTACACCTTC.

This clonotype was seen ten or more times. The V call is TRBV11-2, the J call TRBJ2-7, with D uncertain. The CDR3 runs to 14 residues. Germline V gives CDR1 SGHAT, CDR2 FQNNGV. V dropped 6 bases and J dropped 0 bases, with 12 bases sitting between them. CDR3 amino acids: CASRPRMSSYEQYF. The CDR3 nucleotides are TGTGCCAGCAGACCCCGTATGAGCTCCTACGAGCAGTACTTC.

The chain joins TRBV5-1 to TRBJ1-1; possibly TRBD1 for D (6 bases). From germline, CDR1 is SGHRS and CDR2 YFSETQ. V lost 4 bases and J lost 4, with 14 bases in between. The CDR3 consists of 14 residues. As DNA, the CDR3 is TGCGCCAGCAGCAAAGGGGGGCTCGGCACTGAAGCTTTCTTT. Protein: CASSKGGLGTEAFF.

The chain recombines TRBV20-1 with TRBJ1-2, with D unresolved. Trimming stripped 5 bases from V and 6 bases from J, with 10 bases between. CDR1 and CDR2 from the germline V gene are DFQATT and SNEGSKA (reference sequence). The CDR3 sequence is 11 residues long. The CDR3 spells CSAARGDGYTF. DNA for the CDR3: TGCAGTGCTGCCCGCGGGGATGGCTACACCTTC.

This clonotype showed up just a few times. The junction shows a germline mismatch at one end, possibly a read error. V is TRBV20-1 and J is TRBJ1-4; D is ambiguous. Germline values: CDR1 DFQATT, CDR2 SNEGSKA (reference sequence). This CDR3 has 14 amino acids. CDR3 loop: CSAREDRVGEKLFF. The CDR3, as DNA: TGCAGTGCTCGAGAAGACCGGGTAGGGGAAAAACTGTTTTTT.

This clonotype has more than one count but fewer than ten. The V and J genes are TRBV7-2 and TRBJ2-7; D gene ambiguous. This CDR3 has 13 residues. The V gene's germline CDR1 is SGHTA and CDR2 FQGNSA. Trimming stripped 2 bases from V and 7 bases from J, with 12 bases between. The DNA for the CDR3 is TGTGCCAGCAGCTTACTCGGGCCTGGGGAGCAGTACTTC. Its protein is CASSLLGPGEQYF.

Regarding this clonotype: A clone one base away is much larger, so this may be a read error. Since the CDR3 does not end with the conserved phenylalanine or tryptophan, this likely comes from a read error. This chain joins TRBV28 and TRBJ1-1; D gene unclear. The CDR3 consists of 14 residues. Per the germline V gene, CDR1 is MDHEN and CDR2 is SYDVKM. Trimming removed 7 bases from V and 0 bases from J, with 12 bases in between. Written as DNA, the CDR3 is TGTGCCAGCAACCTGGGGTCCGTGAACACTGAAGCTTTCCTT. Amino acid sequence: CASNLGSVNTEAFL.